Each of the 21 T cell receptor beta chains below was sequenced from the same sample in a study of cytomegalovirus exposure and HLA in healthy donors. The PCR made use of 60 Vbeta and 13 Jbeta primers. Measured with immunoSEQ multiplex PCR; TCRdb has only the in-frame clones, and not every one. The sample has approximately 180,000 clones, almost 85% seen once. The specimen was PBMCs. These receptors all come from a girl aged 5-17 years in good health and CMV-seropositive.

V and J are TRBV19 and TRBJ1-5; TRBD1 matches at 7 bases. V lost 4 bases to trimming and J lost 4 bases; unmatched junction nucleotides: 4. Germline lookup yields CDR1 LNHDA and CDR2 SQIVND (reference sequence). The CDR3 spans 14 residues. CDR3 sequence: CASSTSGGNQPQHF. In DNA form, the CDR3 reads TGTGCCAGTAGTACCTCAGGGGGGAATCAGCCCCAGCATTTT.

The chain's CDR3 is CASSSSSAEQYF. CDR3 sequence (DNA): TGTGCCAGCAGCTCCTCTAGCGCCGAGCAGTACTTC. The V and J genes are TRBV11-1 and TRBJ2-7; maybe TRBD2 (6 bases). This CDR3 spans 12 amino acids. V dropped 4 bases and J dropped 6 bases, with 10 bases sitting between them. Germline V gives CDR1 SGHAT, CDR2 FQDESV (reference sequence). The full variable domain, in which reference TRBV11-1 and TRBJ2-7 provide the parts outside the CDR3, is EAEVAQSPRYKITEKSQAVAFWCDPISGHATLYWYRQILGQGPELLVQFQDESVVDDSQLPKDRFSAERLKGVDSTLKIQPAELGDSAMYLCASSSSSAEQYFGPGTRLTVT.

The genes are TRBV6-6 and TRBJ1-1; 7 nucleotides line up with TRBD1. The J segment lost 8 bases and the V segment lost 8 bases, leaving 5 bases of the junction unmatched. The CDR3 runs to 11 residues. In germline, CDR1 is MNHNY, CDR2 SVGAGI (reference sequence). The CDR3 DNA follows: TGTGCCAGCGAGACAGGGTTAGAAGCTTTCTTT. Protein: CASETGLEAFF.

The gene calls are TRBV30 and TRBJ1-3, with D perhaps matching TRBD1 (6 bases). This CDR3 comprises 16 residues. The germline V gene encodes CDR1 GTSNPN and CDR2 SVGIG (reference sequence). V lost 1 base to trimming and J lost 4 bases, with 17 bases between them. Here the CDR3 DNA reads TGTGCCTGGAGTGGCTGGGGCAGGGGCTCAGGAAACACCATATATTTT. Amino acids: CAWSGWGRGSGNTIYF.

The chain is built from TRBV5-1 and TRBJ2-3; 8 bases match TRBD2. V was pared by 4 bases and J by 6 bases, with 13 bases of the junction left unmatched. There are 16 residues in the CDR3. The germline CDR1 and CDR2 sequences are SGHRS and YFSETQ. The CDR3 region has the DNA TGCGCCAGCAGCCCGGTAGCGGGGCTAACACTTGATACGCAGTATTTT. The encoded protein is CASSPVAGLTLDTQYF.

Only one count was recorded for this clone. This chain uses TRBV6-6 with TRBJ1-5, with TRBD1 as a possible D gene (5 bases). The CDR3 runs 16 residues. CDR1 and CDR2 from the germline V gene are MNHNY and SVGAGI (reference sequence). Trimming stripped 4 bases from V and 1 base from J, with 14 bases between. The CDR3 sequence: CASSSWGQESNQPQHF. DNA for the CDR3: TGTGCCAGCAGTTCGTGGGGCCAAGAAAGCAATCAGCCCCAGCATTTT.

The chain employs TRBV18 and TRBJ2-7; 9 positions agree with TRBD1. The CDR3 totals 17 residues. Unmatched junction bases numbered 15, after V lost 3 bases and J lost 6 bases. CDR1 KGHSH and CDR2 LQKENI come from the germline V gene. For the CDR3, the DNA is TGTGCCAGCTCACCGATCTCGGGGACAGGGTTAGTTTCCGAGCAGTACTTC. The encoded protein is CASSPISGTGLVSEQYF.

DNA for the CDR3: TGCAGTGCTCAGTCGGAGACCCAGTACTTC. Its protein product is CSAQSETQYF. The chain links TRBV20-1 to TRBJ2-5; D remains unclear. In germline, CDR1 is DFQATT, CDR2 SNEGSKA (reference sequence). The CDR3 sequence is 10 residues long. Trimming stripped 5 bases from V and 5 bases from J, with 6 bases between.

The chain combines TRBV30 with TRBJ1-2, with TRBD1 matching over 8 bases. The trim removed 3 bases at V and 1 base at J, leaving 4 bases unmatched. The germline gives CDR1 GTSNPN, CDR2 SVGIG (reference sequence). This CDR3 spans 14 amino acids. The CDR3 sequence: CAWSRDRLNYGYTF. The DNA of the CDR3 is TGTGCCTGGAGCCGGGACAGGCTTAACTATGGCTACACCTTC.

The CDR3 coding sequence is TGTGCCAGCAGTCCGGGACAGGGGATTCTAGGCGTTGTGGGCTACACCTTC. Translated, it gives CASSPGQGILGVVGYTF. This rearrangement joins TRBV6-4 to TRBJ1-2, with 10 bases fitting TRBD1. The CDR3 has 17 amino acids. Germline CDR1 is MRHNA and CDR2 is SNTAGT. The J segment lost 8 bases and the V segment lost 5 bases, leaving 17 bases of the junction unmatched.

The rearrangement joins TRBV25-1 to TRBJ2-5, with 9 bases aligning to TRBD1. The CDR3 runs 16 residues. V gave up 2 bases and J gave up 0 bases; unmatched junction bases: 4. Germline loops: CDR1 MGHDK, CDR2 SYGVNS. The DNA for the CDR3 is TGTGCCAGCAGTGAAGTACAGGGGGCGGACCAAGAGACCCAGTACTTC. Translation: CASSEVQGADQETQYF. Drawing the rest from reference TRBV25-1 and TRBJ2-5, the complete variable domain is EADIYQTPRYLVIGTGKKITLECSQTMGHDKMYWYQQDPGMELHLIHYSYGVNSTEKGDLSSESTVSRIRTEHFPLTLESARPSHTSQYLCASSEVQGADQETQYFGPGTRLLVL.

The chain uses TRBV5-4 and TRBJ2-3; D gene ambiguous. Germline-derived CDR1 and CDR2 are SGHNT and YYREEE (reference sequence). Trimming left V 2 bases short and J 6 bases short, with 10 bases between. The CDR3 extends over 13 amino acids. CDR3 sequence (DNA): TGTGCCAGCAGCTTACAAAGAGGCGATACGCAGTATTTT. Encoded protein: CASSLQRGDTQYF.

The chain joins TRBV5-4 to TRBJ1-4, with a weak D call TRBD1 (5 bases). The CDR3 covers 16 residues. The germline gives CDR1 SGHNT, CDR2 YYREEE (reference sequence). V was shortened by 3 bases and J by 4 bases, with 16 bases between the two germline ends. For the CDR3, the DNA is TGTGCCAGCAGCTCTGGAAGGGGCGCGCTTAATGAAAAACTGTTTTTT. Protein: CASSSGRGALNEKLFF.

This clone was observed a single time. The chain carries TRBV27 and TRBJ2-3; D may be TRBD1 (5 bases). This CDR3 has 18 amino acids. Trimming pared 1 base from V and 2 bases from J, leaving 19 bases between. CDR1 is MNHEY and CDR2 is SMNVEV in the germline V gene (reference sequence). DNA of the CDR3: TGTGCCAGCAGTTTATACCCCCCAGACAGTTGGATCACAGATACGCAGTATTTT. This gives the protein CASSLYPPDSWITDTQYF.

The chain has TRBV19 and TRBJ1-5, with D perhaps TRBD1 (5 bases). In germline, CDR1 is LNHDA, CDR2 SQIVND (reference sequence). The CDR3 has 15 amino acids. The germline V and J ends were trimmed by 3 bases and 1 base, with 10 bases remaining between them. The CDR3 bases are TGTGCCAGTAGTATGGCACAGGTCAGCAATCAGCCCCAGCATTTT. This translates into CASSMAQVSNQPQHF.

CDR3 sequence reads: CSVEEQGDYGYTF. The CDR3 DNA is TGCAGCGTTGAAGAGCAGGGGGACTATGGCTACACCTTC. The rearrangement links TRBV29-1 to TRBJ1-2, with 7 bases identical to TRBD1. The V segment lost 0 bases and the J segment 3 bases; nucleotides outside the gene matches: 1. This CDR3 comprises 13 residues. In germline, CDR1 is SQVTM, CDR2 ANQGSEA.

The chain links TRBV4-1 to TRBJ2-7, with D possibly being TRBD1 (5 bases). V was cut by 1 base and J by 3 bases, with 10 bases left in between. Germline values: CDR1 MGHRA, CDR2 YSYEKL. This CDR3 has 14 residues. The CDR3 coding sequence is TGCGCCAGCAGCCAAGTCCCAGGGTTCTACGAGCAGTACTTC. This encodes CASSQVPGFYEQYF.

The chain recombines TRBV19 with TRBJ1-1; D unresolved. The CDR3 is 13 amino acids. Deletions cut 6 bases from V and 4 bases from J, with 12 bases between. Germline V gene sequence: CDR1 LNHDA, CDR2 SQIVND (reference sequence). CDR3 sequence: CASRLGGGTEAFF. In DNA, the CDR3 is TGTGCCAGTAGACTAGGAGGAGGCACTGAAGCTTTCTTT. The entire variable domain, with the rest obtained from reference TRBV19 and TRBJ1-1, is as follows: DGGITQSPKYLFRKEGQNVTLSCEQNLNHDAMYWYRQDPGQGLRLIYYSQIVNDFQKGDIAEGYSVSREKKESFPLTVTSAQKNPTAFYLCASRLGGGTEAFFGQGTRLTVV.

This clone came up once. The junction departs from germline at one end; a sequencing error may be responsible. Other nucleotide sequences in the sample specify the same CDR3. This chain joins TRBV11-2 and TRBJ1-3, with 10 bases fitting TRBD1. The CDR3 is made up of 16 amino acids. Germline assignment: CDR1 SGHAT and CDR2 FQNNGV. The CDR3 here is CASSQGTGAEGNTIYF. As DNA, the CDR3 is TGTGCCAGCAGCCAAGGGACAGGGGCCGAGGGAAATACCATATATTTT.

The chain is built from TRBV5-1 and TRBJ1-1; 12 bases match TRBD1. J was trimmed by 0 bases and V by 4 bases; bases with no gene match: 7. This CDR3 is 17 amino acids long. Germline loops: CDR1 SGHRS, CDR2 YFSETQ. CDR3 DNA sequence: TGCGCCAGCAGCCCTCTGGGACAGGGGGCGTTGAACACTGAAGCTTTCTTT. This translates into CASSPLGQGALNTEAFF.

J is TRBJ1-4 and V is TRBV15; tentatively, D is TRBD1 (6 bases). Trimming took 3 bases from V and 8 from J, leaving 13 bases between them. CDR1 is LNHNV and CDR2 is YYDKDF in the germline V gene (reference sequence). This CDR3 has 14 amino acids. CDR3: CATSREGEGEKLFF. In DNA, the CDR3 is TGTGCCACCAGCAGGGAGGGGGAGGGCGAAAAACTGTTTTTT.